This T cell receptor (beta chain) was recovered during a study of OX40 agonist ivuxolimab in advanced cancers. J lost 1 base, V lost 0 bases, and 5 bases had no gene match. The germline V gene has CDR1 SGDLS and CDR2 YYNGEE. The CDR3 spans 16 residues. Using immunoSEQ multiplex PCR, the repertoire was profiled, and TCRdb retains in-frame clones only, with some absent. Seen here are 50,000 or so clones, roughly 90% observed once, and the top ten hold 8.7%. The TCR comes from an adult with an advanced solid tumor such as melanoma, head and neck, liver or kidney cancer. The sample in question was CD4+ or CD8+ T cells sorted from blood, obtained in a trial of the OX40 agonist ivuxolimab. V gene TRBV9 combines with J gene TRBJ1-1; the match to TRBD1 covers 8 bases. The DNA for the CDR3 is TGTGCCAGCAGCGTAGTTCCGGACAGGGAGAACACTGAAGCTTTCTTT. Translation: CASSVVPDRENTEAFF.